A single sample is the source of the 23 T cell receptor beta chains below, sequenced in a study of blood T cell repertoires in COVID-19. The data were produced by immunoSEQ multiplex PCR, yet TCRdb's version contains in-frame clones alone and is incomplete. Found here are roughly 200,000 clones, roughly 83% of them singletons; the top ten hold about 6.5%. Sample: peripheral blood. The receptors were gathered from a woman aged 40 to 50 with COVID-19, enrolled during active disease.

J is TRBJ2-7 and V is TRBV5-1, with D perhaps TRBD2 (6 bases). CDR1 is SGHRS, CDR2 YFSETQ, per germline. Trimming stripped 1 base from V and 5 bases from J, with 13 bases between. This CDR3 has 14 residues. The CDR3 nucleotides are TGCGCCAGCAGCTTGAGGCCCCTAGCGAACGAGCAGTACTTC. Translated, it gives CASSLRPLANEQYF.

J is TRBJ1-2 and V is TRBV6-5; TRBD1 might be the D (6 bases). V shed 8 bases and J shed 4 bases, with 20 bases lying between them. The CDR3 has 15 amino acids. Germline V gives CDR1 MNHEY, CDR2 SVGAGI. CDR3 nucleotide sequence: TGTGCCAGCCTACTGGGGAATACAGGGAGCTATGGCTACACCTTC. Translating gives CASLLGNTGSYGYTF.

CDR3: CASSSYRGGGELFF. CDR3 in DNA: TGTGCCAGCTCCTCCTACAGGGGTGGCGGGGAGCTGTTTTTT. The chain has TRBV28 and TRBJ2-2; 7 bases are shared with TRBD1. The J segment lost 7 bases and the V segment lost 8 bases, leaving 10 bases of the junction unmatched. The CDR3 is 14 amino acids. Germline CDR1 is MDHEN and CDR2 is SYDVKM.

This rearrangement joins TRBV5-1 to TRBJ1-6; possible D gene TRBD1, 5 bases. CDR1 and CDR2 (germline): SGHRS, YFSETQ. V shed 0 bases and J shed 9 bases, with 13 bases lying between them. This CDR3 is built from 15 residues. CDR3 sequence (DNA): TGCGCCAGCAGCTTGGGTGCAGGGATTCTTTCACCCCTCCACTTT. Translating gives CASSLGAGILSPLHF.

The chain is built from TRBV7-9 and TRBJ1-2, with TRBD1 identical over 9 bases. V shed 4 bases and J 6 bases; nucleotides not matched to a gene: 6. The CDR3 is 14 amino acids. In germline, CDR1 is SEHNR, CDR2 FQNEAQ (reference sequence). CDR3 residues: CASSSDRGRHGYTF. CDR3 bases: TGTGCCAGCAGCTCGGACAGGGGACGGCATGGCTACACCTTC.

V gene TRBV3-1 (or the pseudogene TRBV3-2) combines with J gene TRBJ2-7; 12 nucleotides align to TRBD2. Germline values: CDR1 LGHDT, CDR2 YNNKEL (reference sequence). The V gene end was trimmed by 0 bases and the J gene end by 7 bases; junction bases not matched to a gene: 10. CDR3 size: 17 residues. In DNA form, the CDR3 reads TGTGCCAGCAGCCAAGATGATCCTCTAGCGGGAGGGCGTGAGCAGTACTTC. It codes for CASSQDDPLAGGREQYF.

The rearrangement uses TRBV9 and TRBJ1-6, with D uncertain. Per the germline V gene, CDR1 is SGDLS and CDR2 is YYNGEE. This CDR3 spans 15 amino acids. V lost 2 bases and J 0 bases, leaving 6 bases between the germline ends. The CDR3 nucleotides read TGTGCCAGCAGCGTCGAGGGCTCCTATAATTCACCCCTCCACTTT. This gives the protein CASSVEGSYNSPLHF.

The V call is TRBV7-2, the J call TRBJ1-4; D is perhaps TRBD1 (6 bases). CDR1 and CDR2 from the germline V gene are SGHTA and FQGNSA. V gave up 4 bases and J gave up 8 bases, with 17 bases separating them. The CDR3 consists of 15 residues. The CDR3 protein is CASSSTYRENEKLFF. The CDR3 DNA reads as TGTGCCAGCAGCTCCACCTACAGGGAGAACGAAAAACTGTTTTTT.

The chain uses TRBV4-3 and TRBJ2-3, with D perhaps TRBD1 (5 bases). CDR3 length: 17 residues. V was trimmed by 0 bases and J by 6 bases, leaving 19 bases between them. The germline V gene encodes CDR1 LGHNA and CDR2 YSLEER. The CDR3 sequence: CASSQDTRQGFGDTQYF. The CDR3 region has the DNA TGCGCCAGCAGCCAAGATACACGGCAGGGTTTTGGGGATACGCAGTATTTT.

The chain is built from TRBV11-3 and TRBJ2-5; D is undetermined. The V end was cut by 4 bases, the J end by 5 bases, with 11 bases between. This CDR3 has 13 residues. Germline V CDR1 and CDR2: SGHNT, YENEEA. CDR3 sequence reads: CASSSNYVETQYF. In DNA, the CDR3 is TGTGCCAGCAGCTCCAACTATGTGGAGACCCAGTACTTC. Together with reference TRBV11-3 and TRBJ2-5, the CDR3 gives the full variable domain: EAGVVQSPRYKIIEKKQPVAFWCNPISGHNTLYWYLQNLGQGPELLIRYENEEAVDDSQLPKDRFSAERLKGVDSTLKIQPAELGDSAVYLCASSSNYVETQYFGPGTRLLVL.

The chain couples TRBV3-1 (or the pseudogene TRBV3-2) to TRBJ2-3, with 13 bases aligning to TRBD2. Germline V CDR1 and CDR2: LGHDT, YNNKEL (reference sequence). The CDR3 runs to 16 residues. V was clipped by 4 bases and J by 5 bases; unmatched bases: 6. The CDR3 coding sequence is TGTGCCAGCAGCCCAAGACTAGCGGGAGGCGGAGATACGCAGTATTTT. This translates into CASSPRLAGGGDTQYF.

CDR3 amino acids: CASSLYRGVSGANVLTF. The CDR3 DNA is TGTGCCAGCAGCTTGTACAGGGGGGTCTCTGGGGCCAACGTCCTGACTTTC. The chain uses TRBV7-2 and TRBJ2-6; TRBD1 aligns across 8 bases. CDR1 SGHTA and CDR2 FQGNSA come from the germline V gene. This CDR3 region has 17 residues. Trimming removed 3 bases from V and 0 bases from J; junction bases left unmatched: 4.

The gene calls are TRBV6-5 and TRBJ2-1; 7 nucleotides align to TRBD2. The CDR3 has 15 amino acids. Germline CDR1 reads MNHEY; CDR2 reads SVGAGI. The trim removed 6 bases at V and 4 bases at J, leaving 9 bases unmatched. CDR3 DNA: TGTGCCAGCAGCCTAACTAGCGCTCTTTACAATGAGCAGTTCTTC. Translating gives CASSLTSALYNEQFF.

The J gene is TRBJ2-7, the V gene TRBV13, with 13 bases fitting TRBD2. CDR3 length: 17 amino acids. V lost 5 bases, J lost 0 bases, and 7 bases stayed unmatched. CDR1 is PRHDT, CDR2 FYEKMQ, per germline (reference sequence). The CDR3: CASSRPGLAGISYEQYF. In DNA form, the CDR3 reads TGTGCCAGCAGCCGACCGGGACTAGCGGGGATCTCCTACGAGCAGTACTTC.

This clone appeared a few times. This rearrangement joins TRBV7-2 to TRBJ1-1, with no clear D. The germline CDR1 and CDR2 sequences are SGHTA and FQGNSA. CDR3 size: 11 residues. Deletions cut 3 bases from V and 11 bases from J, with 10 bases between. The CDR3 coding sequence is TGTGCCAGCAGCTTCAGTGATATGGCTTTCTTT. Its protein product is CASSFSDMAFF.

Ten or more counts support this clone. The chain is built from TRBV6-5 and TRBJ1-6, with 7 bases that match TRBD1. The trim removed 6 bases at V and 8 bases at J, leaving 7 bases unmatched. The CDR3 sequence is 14 residues long. The germline V gene encodes CDR1 MNHEY and CDR2 SVGAGI. CDR3 coding DNA: TGTGCCAGCAGCAAGGGGGACAGATATTCACCCCTCCACTTT. It translates to CASSKGDRYSPLHF.

This chain joins TRBV12-3 or TRBV12-4 and TRBJ2-7; maybe TRBD1 (5 bases). This CDR3 has 13 residues. V gave up 3 bases and J gave up 3 bases, with 9 bases separating them. The CDR3 loop reads CASSFGQSYEQYF. The DNA for the CDR3 is TGTGCCAGCAGTTTCGGACAAAGCTACGAGCAGTACTTC.

The chain combines TRBV30 with TRBJ1-2, with D maybe TRBD1 (5 bases). The V end was cut by 3 bases, the J end by 5 bases, with 22 bases between. Germline CDR1 is GTSNPN and CDR2 is SVGIG (reference sequence). There are 16 residues in the CDR3. This chain's CDR3 is CAWRGSGTGRFYGYTF. The CDR3, as DNA: TGTGCCTGGAGAGGATCGGGTACAGGCCGATTTTATGGCTACACCTTC. Looking up the rest from reference TRBV30 and TRBJ1-2 gives the full variable domain: SQTIHQWPATLVQPVGSPLSLECTVEGTSNPNLYWYRQAAGRGLQLLFYSVGIGQISSEVPQNLSASRPQDRQFILSSKKLLLSDSGFYLCAWRGSGTGRFYGYTFGSGTRLTVV.

CDR3 amino acids: CASSGEGYTEAFF. CDR3 DNA: TGCGCCAGCTCAGGGGAGGGGTACACTGAAGCTTTCTTT. V and J are TRBV10-1 and TRBJ1-1, with D possibly matching TRBD1 (6 bases). The ends were cut back, 8 bases at V and 3 bases at J, with 13 bases in the middle. CDR1 and CDR2 (germline): WNHNN, SYGVQD (reference sequence). The CDR3 covers 13 residues.

This clone is a singleton in its sample. The rearrangement joins TRBV11-3 to TRBJ2-2; TRBD2 agrees at 7 bases. The CDR3 has 12 amino acids. V gave up 5 bases and J gave up 6 bases; unmatched junction bases: 0. Looked up from germline, CDR1 is SGHNT and CDR2 is YENEEA. CDR3 loop: CASSRGAGELFF. Written as DNA, the CDR3 is TGTGCCAGCAGCCGGGGGGCCGGGGAGCTGTTTTTT.

The chain employs TRBV2 and TRBJ2-7; 9 bases match TRBD1. The germline CDR1 and CDR2 sequences are SNHLY and FYNNEI. J was trimmed by 5 bases and V by 3 bases; bases with no gene match: 8. The CDR3 sequence is 15 residues long. The DNA of the CDR3 is TGTGCCAGCAGTGATATGAGACAGGGGGACCACGAGCAGTACTTC. This translates into CASSDMRQGDHEQYF.

Only a few counts were recorded for this clone. This chain links TRBV19 with TRBJ1-3, with D perhaps TRBD1 (5 bases). The germline gives CDR1 LNHDA, CDR2 SQIVND (reference sequence). The CDR3 is made up of 13 amino acids. V gave up 7 bases and J gave up 1 base, with 8 bases separating them. Written as DNA, the CDR3 is TGTGCCAGTAAACAGGCTTCTGGAAACACCATATATTTT. Protein product: CASKQASGNTIYF.

This clone was seen a single time. The genes are TRBV29-1 and TRBJ2-3; 7 bases fit TRBD1. This CDR3 has 14 amino acids. Germline V CDR1 and CDR2: SQVTM, ANQGSEA. V lost 7 bases to trimming and J lost 8 bases; unmatched junction nucleotides: 15. CDR3: CSALGQSESGTQYF. The CDR3 DNA reads as TGCAGCGCCCTGGGACAGTCTGAATCCGGTACGCAGTATTTT.